These T cell receptor beta chains were read from a single sample in a study of technical replicates of blood from several donors. Some clones are missing from TCRdb's copy, which holds only in-frame ones; the method was immunoSEQ multiplex PCR. Of around 97,000 clones in the sample, approximately 96% are singletons; the top ten hold around 0.35%. The sequenced material came from T cells isolated from PBMCs. Receptors originate from a human donor in good health. The CDR3 runs from the conserved cysteine through the conserved F or W. Each record gives: clone size, V gene, J gene, CDR3 protein. Size is stated for part of the rows, as once, few or many counts, or as a class when the clone is expanded.

size: .
V: TRBV7-2
J: TRBJ2-7
CDR3: CASSLGGDEQYF

size: .
V: TRBV10-3
J: TRBJ1-1
CDR3: CAISEGALLAFF

size: .
V: TRBV4-1
J: TRBJ1-2
CDR3: CASSRGTGEYGYTF

size: .
V: TRBV11-2
J: TRBJ1-2
CDR3: CASSPGQGYSYGYTF

size: .
V: TRBV11-2
J: TRBJ2-6
CDR3: CASSLDPSGANVLTF

size: .
V: TRBV7-9
J: TRBJ1-2
CDR3: CASSLATLGHPGYTF

size: .
V: TRBV6-1
J: TRBJ2-2
CDR3: CASKLAGDHGELFF

size: .
V: TRBV9
J: TRBJ2-1
CDR3: CASSTLTSGLYNEQFF

size: .
V: TRBV15
J: TRBJ2-1
CDR3: CATSRQGMYNEQFF

size: few
V: TRBV29-1
J: TRBJ2-7
CDR3: CSVEDLRGLSSYEQYF

size: once
V: TRBV20-1
J: TRBJ2-1
CDR3: CSAQRTYEQFF

size: .
V: TRBV11-1
J: TRBJ2-1
CDR3: CASSATGTSAFYNEQFF

size: once
V: TRBV7-2
J: TRBJ2-5
CDR3: CASSLVGGAGVETQYF

size: .
V: TRBV19
J: TRBJ1-2
CDR3: CASSFQEVVFGYTF

size: .
V: TRBV7-3
J: TRBJ1-1
CDR3: CASSLTGTETEAFF

size: .
V: TRBV7-6
J: TRBJ1-3
CDR3: CASSSGVWDTIYF

size: .
V: TRBV27
J: TRBJ2-7
CDR3: CASSPPGLGGYEQYF

size: .
V: TRBV6-1
J: .
CDR3: CASMRDTTYEQYF

size: .
V: TRBV27
J: TRBJ2-1
CDR3: CASNAGLAGNEQFF

size: .
V: TRBV7-9
J: TRBJ2-7
CDR3: CASSLGGLAYEQYF

size: once
V: TRBV5-1
J: TRBJ1-1
CDR3: CASSSSGNTEAFF

size: .
V: TRBV7-2
J: TRBJ2-3
CDR3: CASTKRDEGTDTQYF

size: .
V: TRBV7-8
J: TRBJ1-3
CDR3: CASSGGTEGFSGNTIYF

size: .
V: TRBV7-2
J: TRBJ2-1
CDR3: CASSLVVAAANEQFF

size: .
V: TRBV2
J: TRBJ2-7
CDR3: CASSAVAWEQYF

size: .
V: TRBV6-1
J: TRBJ2-7
CDR3: CASSEAAYEQYF

size: .
V: TRBV10-3
J: TRBJ2-7
CDR3: CAIGAGLREGSYEQYF

size: .
V: TRBV4-2
J: TRBJ2-4
CDR3: CASSHGEGGAKNIQYF

size: .
V: TRBV2
J: TRBJ1-4
CDR3: CASRRAGTGAEKLFF

size: .
V: TRBV15
J: TRBJ2-5
CDR3: CATGLGLQETQYF

size: .
V: TRBV5-1
J: TRBJ2-1
CDR3: CASSLARTTNEQFF

size: .
V: TRBV28
J: TRBJ2-2
CDR3: CASSLQREGPGELFF

size: once
V: TRBV29-1
J: TRBJ1-1
CDR3: CSGTDRGTEAFF